The present TCR beta chain was sequenced within a study of CD8+ T cells in alopecia areata. Study-level findings and limits: Scalp samples also yield sequences of resident alphabeta T cells from normal skin. TCR sharing across patients was less clear than in mice, possibly HLA-related.

For this clone: Its antigen is still unknown.

In each case, RNA was isolated and then reverse transcribed into cDNA as the sequencing template. Repertoires were generated with immunoSEQ multiplex PCR, while TCRdb's copy carries only in-frame clones and drops some. The repertoire includes fewer than 150,000 clones, over 50% of them detected once, and 4.5% to 5.5% sits in the top ten. In germline, CDR1 is GTSNPN, CDR2 SVGIG (reference sequence). This CDR3 contains 15 residues. V trimming: 2 bases; J trimming: 4 bases; junction bases outside the gene matches: 7. The sequenced sample was CD4+ T cells sorted from blood, obtained at week 0. This sequence joins TRBV30 and TRBJ2-3; 9 nucleotides agree with TRBD2. This TCR was sampled from a human donor with alopecia areata. CDR3 protein: CAWSPSSGIPDTQYF. The DNA of the CDR3 is TGTGCCTGGAGTCCCTCTAGCGGGATCCCAGATACGCAGTATTTT. Supplemented by reference TRBV30 and TRBJ2-3, the full variable domain reads SQTIHQWPATLVQPVGSPLSLECTVEGTSNPNLYWYRQAAGRGLQLLFYSVGIGQISSEVPQNLSASRPQDRQFILSSKKLLLSDSGFYLCAWSPSSGIPDTQYFGPGTRLTVL.